These T cell receptor beta chains were read from a single sample in a study of blood T cell repertoires in COVID-19. Libraries were prepared by immunoSEQ multiplex PCR; TCRdb keeps only in-frame clonotypes and omits some of them. The data contain fewer than 130,000 clones, roughly 82% of them singletons. The sample was peripheral blood. The receptors derive from a woman aged 55-69 years with acute or convalescent COVID-19. Each CDR3 is given with its conserved first and last residue. The D gene is left open where the match is weak. Some rows mark clone size as missing; the rest say once, few, many or name a class of expanded clone.

CASSSARGDGETQYF TGTGCCAGCAGTTCCGCCCGCGGGGATGGGGAGACCCAGTACTTC TRBV27 . . TRBJ2-5
CASSSSMGLQSGGGELFF TGCGCCAGCAGCTCGTCAATGGGACTTCAAAGTGGTGGCGGGGAGCTGTTTTTT TRBV4-3 . . TRBJ2-2
CATSRGQQTTNEKLFF TGTGCCACCAGCAGAGGACAGCAAACAACTAATGAAAAACTGTTTTTT TRBV15 . . TRBJ1-4
CASHGSTPGQGRTDTQYF TGTGCCAGCCATGGAAGTACCCCGGGACAGGGGAGAACAGATACGCAGTATTTT TRBV28 TRBD1 . TRBJ2-3
CASSLVWEGNEQFF TGTGCCAGCAGCTTGGTATGGGAGGGCAATGAGCAGTTCTTC TRBV5-6 TRBD2 many TRBJ2-1
CAWSGRGRLANYGYTF TGTGCCTGGAGTGGCAGGGGGCGCTTAGCTAACTATGGCTACACCTTC TRBV30 TRBD1 . TRBJ1-2
CASSFQTGTNSPLHF TGTGCCAGCAGCTTCCAGACAGGGACGAATTCACCCCTCCACTTT TRBV7-2 TRBD1 . TRBJ1-6
CASSWVEGTYEQYF TGTGCCAGCAGCTGGGTGGAGGGAACCTACGAGCAGTACTTC TRBV6-5 . once TRBJ2-7
CASNSLAGSETQYF TGTGCCTCAAATTCCCTAGCGGGGTCAGAGACCCAGTACTTC TRBV30 TRBD2 . TRBJ2-5
CASGQGVSTGELFF TGTGCCAGCGGACAGGGTGTTAGCACCGGGGAGCTGTTTTTT TRBV5-4 TRBD1 . TRBJ2-2
CASSQGPQIPGEKLFF TGCGCCAGCAGCCAAGGTCCCCAAATTCCCGGTGAAAAACTGTTTTTT TRBV4-3 . . TRBJ1-4
CSASSGAENIQYF TGCAGTGCTAGTTCAGGGGCTGAAAACATTCAGTACTTC TRBV20-1 . . TRBJ2-4
CSVGDRASNYGYTF TGCAGCGTTGGGGACAGGGCCTCTAACTATGGCTACACCTTC TRBV29-1 TRBD1 . TRBJ1-2
CASMTTTSYEQYF TGCGCCAGCATGACTACCACTTCCTACGAGCAGTACTTC TRBV5-1 . . TRBJ2-7
CATSDWEEKVRVYEQYF TGTGCCACCAGTGATTGGGAGGAAAAGGTCAGAGTCTACGAGCAGTACTTC TRBV24-1 . . TRBJ2-7
CASSVDGPPGELFF TGTGCCAGCAGCGTAGATGGGCCCCCCGGGGAGCTGTTTTTT TRBV9 . few TRBJ2-2